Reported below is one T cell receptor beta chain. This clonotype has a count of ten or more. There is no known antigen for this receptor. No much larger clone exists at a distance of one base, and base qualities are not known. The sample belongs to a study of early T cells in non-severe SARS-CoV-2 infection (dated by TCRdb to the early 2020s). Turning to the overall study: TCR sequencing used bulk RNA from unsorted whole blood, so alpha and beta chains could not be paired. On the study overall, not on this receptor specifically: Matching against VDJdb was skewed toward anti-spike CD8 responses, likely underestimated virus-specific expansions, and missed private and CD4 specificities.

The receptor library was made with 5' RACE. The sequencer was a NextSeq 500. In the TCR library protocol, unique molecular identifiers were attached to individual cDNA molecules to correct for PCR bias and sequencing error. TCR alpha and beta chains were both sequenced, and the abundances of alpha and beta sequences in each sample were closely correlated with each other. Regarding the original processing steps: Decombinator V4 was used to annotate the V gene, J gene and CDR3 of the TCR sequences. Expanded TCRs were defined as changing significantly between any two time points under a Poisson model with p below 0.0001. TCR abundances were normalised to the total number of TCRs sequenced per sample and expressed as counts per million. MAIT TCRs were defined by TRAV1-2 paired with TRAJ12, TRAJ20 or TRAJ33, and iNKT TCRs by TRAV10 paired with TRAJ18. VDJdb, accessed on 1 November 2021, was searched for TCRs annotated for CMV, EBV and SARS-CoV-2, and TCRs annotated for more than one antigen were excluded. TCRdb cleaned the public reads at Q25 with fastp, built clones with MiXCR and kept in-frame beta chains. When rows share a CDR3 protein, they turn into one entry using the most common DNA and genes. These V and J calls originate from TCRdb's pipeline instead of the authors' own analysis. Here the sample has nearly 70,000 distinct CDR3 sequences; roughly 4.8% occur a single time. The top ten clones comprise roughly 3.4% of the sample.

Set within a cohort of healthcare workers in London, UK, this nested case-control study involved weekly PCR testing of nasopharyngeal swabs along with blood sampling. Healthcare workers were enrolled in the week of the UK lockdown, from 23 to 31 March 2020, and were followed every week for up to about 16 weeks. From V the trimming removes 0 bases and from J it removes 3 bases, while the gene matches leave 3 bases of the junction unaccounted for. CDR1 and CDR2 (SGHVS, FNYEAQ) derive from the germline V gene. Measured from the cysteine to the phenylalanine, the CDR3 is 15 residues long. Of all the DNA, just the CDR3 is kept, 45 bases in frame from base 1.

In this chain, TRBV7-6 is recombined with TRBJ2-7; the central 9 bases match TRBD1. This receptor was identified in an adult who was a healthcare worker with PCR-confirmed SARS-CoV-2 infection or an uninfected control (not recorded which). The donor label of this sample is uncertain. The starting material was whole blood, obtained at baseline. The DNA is TGTGCCAGCAGCTTAGCCCCGGGACAGGGCTACGAGCAGTACTTC. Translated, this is CASSLAPGQGYEQYF.